This is a list of T cell receptor beta chains from one sample in a study of shared clonotypes between healthy human individuals. Measured with immunoSEQ multiplex PCR; TCRdb has only the in-frame clones, and not every one. The sample has about 2.4 million clones; 93% are singletons. Specimen: naive CD4+ T cells from PBMCs. The receptors here all came from a man aged 18 to 35 in good health. Some clones in this sample may be carry-over from other donors' samples. CDR3s include the opening cysteine and the closing phenylalanine or tryptophan. A D gene is named only where the DNA matches it firmly. Rows may omit the clone size; those that give it use once, few, many or a size class.

size	D	V	length	J	CDR3	DNA
once	TRBD2	TRBV18	15	TRBJ2-1	CASSPPSGRDNEQFF	TGTGCCAGCTCACCCCCCAGCGGGAGGGACAATGAGCAGTTCTTC
.	.	TRBV5-1	13	TRBJ1-4	CASSTGTNEKLFF	TGCGCCAGCAGTACGGGAACTAATGAAAAACTGTTTTTT
once	.	TRBV5-4	15	TRBJ2-3	CASSWLPTNTDAQYF	TGTGCCAGCAGCTGGCTACCTACGAACACAGATGCGCAGTATTTT
.	.	TRBV9	15	TRBJ1-4	CASSRQTEYNEKLFF	TGTGCCAGCAGCCGCCAAACAGAATATAATGAAAAACTGTTTTTT
.	.	TRBV4-2	14	TRBJ2-5	CASSQDGPSGAQYF	TGTGCCAGCAGCCAAGATGGGCCCTCTGGGGCCCAGTACTTC
.	TRBD2	TRBV30	13	TRBJ2-7	CAWTGGSSYEQYF	TGTGCCTGGACCGGGGGGAGCTCCTACGAGCAGTACTTC
.	.	TRBV5-5	15	TRBJ2-7	CASSLAQGRPYEQYF	TGTGCCAGCAGCTTGGCACAGGGACGTCCCTACGAGCAGTACTTC
.	TRBD1	TRBV19	15	TRBJ1-2	CASSPWDSSPNGYTF	TGTGCCAGTAGCCCGTGGGACAGCTCTCCAAATGGCTACACCTTC
.	TRBD2	TRBV10-1	16	TRBJ2-3	CASSESRGGSTDTQYF	TGCGCCAGCAGTGAGTCGCGGGGGGGAAGCACAGATACGCAGTATTTT
.	.	TRBV7-2	13	TRBJ1-2	CASSSTANYGYTF	TGTGCCAGCAGCTCCACAGCCAACTATGGCTACACCTTC
.	.	TRBV7-2	16	TRBJ2-6	CASSLVPSTGANVLTF	TGTGCCAGCAGCTTAGTACCGTCTACTGGGGCCAACGTCCTGACTTTC
.	TRBD2	TRBV19	15	TRBJ2-3	CASSARGRESDTQYF	TGTGCCAGTAGTGCACGCGGGAGGGAGTCGGATACGCAGTATTTT
.	TRBD1	TRBV19	15	TRBJ2-7	CASSIAPGGTYEQYF	TGTGCCAGTAGTATAGCCCCAGGGGGTACCTACGAGCAGTACTTC
few	.	TRBV6-5	12	TRBJ1-2	CASRGNGYGYTF	TGTGCCAGCAGGGGCAATGGGTACGGCTACACCTTC
.	.	TRBV5-1	14	TRBJ2-3	CASSLVVGADTQYF	TGCGCCAGCAGCTTGGTGGTTGGGGCAGATACGCAGTATTTT
.	.	TRBV30	13	TRBJ1-1	CAWSRIPNTEAFF	TGTGCCTGGAGCCGGATTCCGAACACTGAAGCTTTCTTT
.	TRBD1	TRBV28	16	TRBJ2-2	CASSSRRGPLAGELFF	TGTGCCAGCAGTTCCCGCAGGGGGCCCTTAGCCGGGGAGCTGTTTTTT
.	.	TRBV2	13	TRBJ2-7	CASSQKGGHEQYF	TGTGCCAGCAGTCAAAAGGGGGGTCACGAGCAGTACTTC
.	TRBD1	TRBV5-4	14	TRBJ2-5	CASSSRDRLGTQYF	TGTGCCAGCAGCTCCCGGGACAGGCTAGGGACCCAGTACTTC
.	TRBD1	TRBV19	15	TRBJ2-5	CASSTGQGPQETQYF	TGTGCCAGTAGTACTGGACAGGGTCCCCAAGAGACCCAGTACTTC
.	.	TRBV7-2	16	TRBJ1-3	CASSFLATSSGNTIYF	TGTGCCAGCAGCTTCCTCGCAACGAGCTCTGGAAACACCATATATTTT
.	TRBD1	TRBV18	13	TRBJ2-7	CASSPVTGGEQYF	TGTGCCAGCTCACCAGTGACAGGGGGCGAGCAGTACTTC
.	TRBD1	TRBV5-4	13	TRBJ2-5	CASRGTDRETQYF	TGTGCCAGCAGGGGGACAGATCGGGAGACCCAGTACTTC
.	.	TRBV10-3	13	TRBJ1-2	CAISQGPYRGYTF	TGTGCCATCAGCCAAGGACCCTATCGGGGCTACACCTTC
.	TRBD1	TRBV27	18	TRBJ2-7	CASSLAGQGFVGGREQYF	TGTGCCAGCAGTTTAGCGGGACAGGGGTTCGTGGGGGGCCGCGAGCAGTACTTC
.	.	TRBV11-2	12	TRBJ2-3	CASSSGEDTQYF	TGTGCCAGCAGCTCCGGGGAAGATACGCAGTATTTT
.	TRBD1	TRBV18	18	TRBJ1-4	CASSPPGQGPGAHGKLFF	TGTGCCAGCTCACCACCGGGACAGGGGCCTGGGGCCCATGGGAAACTGTTTTTT
few	.	TRBV19	14	TRBJ2-6	CASRYRERANVLTF	TGTGCCAGCAGATACAGGGAACGAGCCAACGTCCTGACTTTC
.	.	TRBV5-6	13	TRBJ1-2	CASSRGRGYGYTF	TGTGCCAGCAGCCGGGGACGAGGGTATGGCTACACCTTC
.	TRBD1	TRBV28	14	TRBJ1-1	CASTSTGGGTEAFF	TGTGCCAGCACCTCGACAGGGGGAGGCACTGAAGCTTTCTTT
.	TRBD2	TRBV7-3	15	TRBJ2-7	CASSFLAGGPYEQYF	TGTGCCAGCAGCTTTCTCGCGGGAGGGCCCTACGAGCAGTACTTC
.	.	TRBV9	15	TRBJ1-2	CASSVEAGSYYGYTF	TGTGCCAGCAGCGTAGAGGCAGGGTCTTACTATGGCTACACCTTC
.	.	TRBV4-1	14	TRBJ2-7	CASSRPGLSYEQYF	TGCGCCAGCAGCCGCCCAGGACTTTCCTACGAGCAGTACTTC
.	TRBD2	TRBV19	16	TRBJ2-7	CASSIGSSGGGYEQYF	TGTGCCAGTAGTATAGGAAGTTCGGGAGGAGGTTACGAGCAGTACTTC
few	.	TRBV7-8	13	TRBJ1-2	CASSPGTSYGYTF	TGTGCCAGCAGTCCCGGGACGTCCTATGGCTACACCTTC
once	.	TRBV19	13	TRBJ2-3	CASSPTYTDTQYF	TGTGCCAGTAGTCCGACCTACACAGATACGCAGTATTTT
.	TRBD2	TRBV11-2	17	TRBJ2-3	CASSSWTSGRSTDTQYF	TGTGCCAGCAGCTCCTGGACTAGCGGGAGAAGCACAGATACGCAGTATTTT
.	TRBD2	TRBV28	16	TRBJ2-3	CASSFIGAGGTDTQYF	TGTGCCAGCAGTTTTATCGGGGCGGGGGGCACAGATACGCAGTATTTT
.	.	TRBV6-5	15	TRBJ2-4	CASSYSYLAKNIQYF	TGTGCCAGCAGTTACTCGTATCTAGCCAAAAACATTCAGTACTTC
.	.	TRBV7-8	15	TRBJ2-1	CASSLESARQNEQFF	TGTGCCAGCAGCTTAGAGTCGGCCAGGCAGAATGAGCAGTTCTTC
.	TRBD2	TRBV11-3	14	TRBJ2-7	CASSQSGRTYEQYF	TGTGCCAGCAGCCAAAGCGGGAGGACCTACGAGCAGTACTTC
.	.	TRBV6-1	13	TRBJ2-4	CASRGVPVGIQYF	TGTGCCAGCAGGGGGGTCCCGGTTGGCATTCAGTACTTC
.	.	TRBV18	15	TRBJ2-4	CASSVGRLAKNIQYF	TGTGCCAGCTCAGTGGGACGGCTAGCCAAAAACATTCAGTACTTC